This is a list of T cell receptor beta chains from one sample in a study of blood T cell repertoires in COVID-19. The data were produced by immunoSEQ multiplex PCR, yet TCRdb's version contains in-frame clones alone and is incomplete. The sample has roughly 230,000 clones, 80% to 90% seen once. Sequences were obtained from peripheral blood. Source of these receptors: a woman in her thirties or forties who had recovered from COVID-19. CDR3s include the opening cysteine and the closing phenylalanine or tryptophan.

j_gene: TRBJ2-6; v_gene: TRBV28; CDR3aa: CASTSPSGANVLTF
j_gene: TRBJ2-2; v_gene: TRBV11-2; CDR3aa: CASSFRQGNTGELFF
j_gene: TRBJ2-5; v_gene: TRBV2; CDR3aa: CASSEATGAKETQYF
j_gene: TRBJ2-3; v_gene: TRBV4-3; CDR3aa: CASSQNTGGPDTQYF
j_gene: TRBJ2-7; v_gene: TRBV5-1; CDR3aa: CASRDSRSGAYEQYF
j_gene: TRBJ1-5; v_gene: TRBV11-2; CDR3aa: CASSLDTVSWGDGTNQPQHF
j_gene: TRBJ2-5; v_gene: TRBV11-2; CDR3aa: CASSPPGLGGTQYF
j_gene: TRBJ2-3; v_gene: TRBV2; CDR3aa: CASSEQGADTQYF
j_gene: TRBJ1-1; v_gene: TRBV6-2/TRBV6-3; CDR3aa: CASSYSRNLNTEAFF
j_gene: TRBJ1-5; v_gene: TRBV18; CDR3aa: CASSRGTGSNQPQHF
j_gene: TRBJ2-5; v_gene: TRBV25-1; CDR3aa: CASSVWGGETQYF
j_gene: TRBJ2-3; v_gene: TRBV7-9; CDR3aa: CASSRIAGVADTQYF
j_gene: TRBJ2-7; v_gene: TRBV4-1; CDR3aa: CASSQVVLAEQYF
j_gene: TRBJ1-6; v_gene: TRBV5-1; CDR3aa: CASRGGLSNSPLHF
j_gene: TRBJ1-2; v_gene: TRBV7-8; CDR3aa: CASSLRRQGNYGYTF
j_gene: TRBJ1-1; v_gene: TRBV7-8; CDR3aa: CASSYRVNTEAFF
j_gene: TRBJ2-7; v_gene: TRBV11-3; CDR3aa: CASSWTGEFEQYF
j_gene: TRBJ1-4; v_gene: TRBV19; CDR3aa: CASRSPGGIEKLFF
j_gene: TRBJ2-5; v_gene: TRBV18; CDR3aa: CASSPVLSETQYF
j_gene: TRBJ2-7; v_gene: TRBV27; CDR3aa: CASSLGPTRGPYEQYF
j_gene: TRBJ1-5; v_gene: TRBV11-3; CDR3aa: CASSLNRDQPQHF
j_gene: TRBJ2-7; v_gene: TRBV3-1/TRBV3-2; CDR3aa: CASSQAEQEQYF
j_gene: TRBJ2-7; v_gene: TRBV5-1; CDR3aa: CASSNHREKNYEQYF
j_gene: TRBJ2-3; v_gene: TRBV13; CDR3aa: CASSLVAEQYF
j_gene: TRBJ2-7; v_gene: TRBV3-1/TRBV3-2; CDR3aa: CASSMGLAGGYEQYF
j_gene: TRBJ1-6; v_gene: TRBV19; CDR3aa: CASKTRNDSPLHF
j_gene: TRBJ2-3; v_gene: TRBV13; CDR3aa: CASSPGQGASDTQYF
j_gene: TRBJ1-2; v_gene: TRBV25-1; CDR3aa: CASSEFGQGARGYTF
j_gene: TRBJ2-2; v_gene: TRBV18; CDR3aa: CASSPNRGSPGELFF
j_gene: TRBJ2-1; v_gene: TRBV11-2; CDR3aa: CASSLWAGSSYSYNEQFF
j_gene: TRBJ2-1; v_gene: TRBV28; CDR3aa: CASSLFGGGARNEQFF
j_gene: TRBJ2-3; v_gene: TRBV9; CDR3aa: CASSAQLDIYLDTQYF
j_gene: TRBJ2-5; v_gene: TRBV28; CDR3aa: CASSLLRSGRHETQYF
j_gene: TRBJ1-5; v_gene: TRBV18; CDR3aa: CASSPDAVGNQPQHF
j_gene: TRBJ1-3; v_gene: TRBV6-5; CDR3aa: CASSRTFSGNTIYF
j_gene: TRBJ2-1; v_gene: TRBV6-5; CDR3aa: CASSYTRTALYSEQFF
j_gene: TRBJ2-5; v_gene: TRBV7-9; CDR3aa: CASSLGQLAGSQETQYF
j_gene: TRBJ1-3; v_gene: TRBV5-6; CDR3aa: CASSLGGSSGNTIYF
j_gene: TRBJ2-1; v_gene: TRBV6-5; CDR3aa: CASRTSGLYNEQFF
j_gene: TRBJ2-1; v_gene: TRBV10-2; CDR3aa: CASSPVGSYNEQFF
j_gene: TRBJ1-6; v_gene: TRBV19; CDR3aa: CASSIGASPLHF
j_gene: TRBJ1-2; v_gene: TRBV28; CDR3aa: CASSLGRAIYGYTF
j_gene: TRBJ2-5; v_gene: TRBV10-1; CDR3aa: CASSAGEETQYF
j_gene: TRBJ1-6; v_gene: TRBV30; CDR3aa: CAWSRRAPNSPLHF
j_gene: TRBJ2-3; v_gene: TRBV9; CDR3aa: CASSDRDPWDTQYF
j_gene: TRBJ2-5; v_gene: TRBV6-2/TRBV6-3; CDR3aa: CASSYSPETQYF
j_gene: TRBJ2-7; v_gene: TRBV6-6; CDR3aa: CASSYSDRRGLYEQYF
j_gene: TRBJ2-1; v_gene: TRBV11-1; CDR3aa: CASSFTSGGAWNEQFF
j_gene: TRBJ2-5; v_gene: TRBV19; CDR3aa: CASSIVGTGRETQYF
j_gene: TRBJ2-1; v_gene: TRBV7-6; CDR3aa: CASRAGSYNEQFF
j_gene: TRBJ2-5; v_gene: TRBV3-1/TRBV3-2; CDR3aa: CASSQDRDSGLSGAQYF